These T cell receptor beta chains were read from a single sample in a study of blood T cell repertoires in COVID-19. Profiling relied on immunoSEQ multiplex PCR, and the TCRdb table lists in-frame clones only, not all of them. In the table there are fewer than 120,000 clones, 72% of which are singletons. The sequenced sample was peripheral blood. The source of these receptors is a woman aged 60-70 years with acute or convalescent COVID-19. Both conserved end residues are part of each CDR3. Fields, in order: D gene, clone size, V gene, J gene, CDR3 DNA, CDR3 protein. The D gene is left open where the match is weak. Clone size is stated in some rows and not others, as once, few, many or a class when expanded.

d_gene: .; abundance: .; v_gene: TRBV24-1; j_gene: TRBJ1-6; CDR3nt: TGTGCCACCAGTGATCCCGATTCACCCCTCCACTTT; CDR3aa: CATSDPDSPLHF
d_gene: .; abundance: .; v_gene: TRBV10-3; j_gene: TRBJ1-2; CDR3nt: TGTGCCATCAGTGAGTCGGAGAAAAACTATGGCTACACCTTC; CDR3aa: CAISESEKNYGYTF
d_gene: .; abundance: .; v_gene: TRBV2; j_gene: TRBJ1-1; CDR3nt: TGTGCCAGCAGTGTGGAAAGGGGAAGGACTGAAGCTTTCTTT; CDR3aa: CASSVERGRTEAFF
d_gene: TRBD1; abundance: .; v_gene: TRBV19; j_gene: TRBJ1-4; CDR3nt: TGTGCCAGTAGTTTTGGGACAGCCGGCGAAAAACTGTTTTTT; CDR3aa: CASSFGTAGEKLFF
d_gene: .; abundance: .; v_gene: TRBV6-5; j_gene: TRBJ2-7; CDR3nt: TGTGCCAGCAGGCGAGGGACTTCCTCCTACGAGCAGTACTTC; CDR3aa: CASRRGTSSYEQYF
d_gene: TRBD1; abundance: few; v_gene: TRBV7-3; j_gene: TRBJ1-6; CDR3nt: TGTGCCAGCAGCGTCCCGGGACAGCCGAATTCACCCCTCCACTTT; CDR3aa: CASSVPGQPNSPLHF
d_gene: TRBD1; abundance: .; v_gene: TRBV2; j_gene: TRBJ2-7; CDR3nt: TGTGCCAGCAGTCCCGCAGGGGGCAGGTACGAGCAGTACTTC; CDR3aa: CASSPAGGRYEQYF
d_gene: .; abundance: .; v_gene: TRBV6-5; j_gene: TRBJ1-5; CDR3nt: TGTGCCAGCAGTAGAAGCCAGGGGAGGGGTCAGCCCCAGCATTTT; CDR3aa: CASSRSQGRGQPQHF
d_gene: .; abundance: .; v_gene: TRBV27; j_gene: TRBJ1-4; CDR3nt: TGTGCCAGCAGTGCCTTCAAACCCGGGGAAAAACTGTTTTTT; CDR3aa: CASSAFKPGEKLFF
d_gene: .; abundance: once; v_gene: TRBV27; j_gene: TRBJ1-2; CDR3nt: TGTGCCAGCAGTTATAGGGGGGGAAATTATGGCTACACCTTC; CDR3aa: CASSYRGGNYGYTF
d_gene: .; abundance: .; v_gene: TRBV7-6; j_gene: TRBJ2-7; CDR3nt: TGTGCCAGCAGCAAACAGGGCTACGAGCAGTACTTC; CDR3aa: CASSKQGYEQYF
d_gene: TRBD1; abundance: .; v_gene: TRBV5-4; j_gene: TRBJ2-2; CDR3nt: TGTGCCAGCAGCTATTACGGGACAGGGCGAACCGGGGAGCTGTTTTTT; CDR3aa: CASSYYGTGRTGELFF
d_gene: .; abundance: many; v_gene: TRBV7-9; j_gene: TRBJ2-1; CDR3nt: TGTGCCAGCAGCCAAACAGGCGATGAGCAGTTCTTC; CDR3aa: CASSQTGDEQFF
d_gene: .; abundance: .; v_gene: TRBV7-2; j_gene: TRBJ1-6; CDR3nt: TGTGCCAGCAGCTTAGAGGTCCGGGGGAATTCACCCCTCCACTTT; CDR3aa: CASSLEVRGNSPLHF
d_gene: .; abundance: few; v_gene: TRBV19; j_gene: TRBJ1-1; CDR3nt: TGTGCCAGTAGTATAAAGGCCAGGACTGAAGCTTTCTTT; CDR3aa: CASSIKARTEAFF
d_gene: TRBD1; abundance: once; v_gene: TRBV5-1; j_gene: TRBJ2-5; CDR3nt: TGCGCCAGCAGAGAAAGCACAGGGGTGGGAGAGACCCAGTACTTC; CDR3aa: CASRESTGVGETQYF
d_gene: TRBD1; abundance: .; v_gene: TRBV9; j_gene: TRBJ2-7; CDR3nt: TGTGCCAGCAGCTCAGATGGGACAGGGGTCGACGAGCAGTACTTC; CDR3aa: CASSSDGTGVDEQYF
d_gene: TRBD1; abundance: .; v_gene: TRBV6-5; j_gene: TRBJ2-7; CDR3nt: TGTGCCAGCAGTTCGACAGGGGTTCTCGAGCAGTACTTC; CDR3aa: CASSSTGVLEQYF
d_gene: .; abundance: .; v_gene: TRBV9; j_gene: TRBJ2-2; CDR3nt: TGTGCCAGCAGCCCAACCTCGTGGGGGGCGAACACCGGGGAGCTGTTTTTT; CDR3aa: CASSPTSWGANTGELFF
d_gene: .; abundance: .; v_gene: TRBV19; j_gene: TRBJ1-1; CDR3nt: TGTGCCAGTAGTATATCAGGGGCTAGGATGGACACTGAAGCTTTCTTT; CDR3aa: CASSISGARMDTEAFF
d_gene: TRBD1; abundance: .; v_gene: TRBV18; j_gene: TRBJ1-2; CDR3nt: TGTGCCAGCTCACCCTCACAGGGGGCTAACTATGGCTACACCTTC; CDR3aa: CASSPSQGANYGYTF
d_gene: .; abundance: .; v_gene: TRBV5-4; j_gene: TRBJ1-3; CDR3nt: TGTGCCAGCAGCCAGGGGACCCAAGGAAACACCATATATTTT; CDR3aa: CASSQGTQGNTIYF
d_gene: .; abundance: many; v_gene: TRBV9; j_gene: TRBJ1-5; CDR3nt: TGTGCCAGCAGCGTAGACGCGGGAAATCAGCCCCAGCATTTT; CDR3aa: CASSVDAGNQPQHF
d_gene: TRBD1; abundance: .; v_gene: TRBV28; j_gene: TRBJ1-1; CDR3nt: TGTGCCAGTCTAATAGACAGGGGGAGGAACACTGAAGCTTTCTTT; CDR3aa: CASLIDRGRNTEAFF
d_gene: TRBD1; abundance: few; v_gene: TRBV29-1; j_gene: TRBJ2-7; CDR3nt: TGCAGCGTTGTGGACAGGTGGTTAAGCGAGCAGTACTTC; CDR3aa: CSVVDRWLSEQYF
d_gene: TRBD1; abundance: .; v_gene: TRBV12-3/TRBV12-4; j_gene: TRBJ2-7; CDR3nt: TGTGCCAGCAGTCGGGACAGATCCTACGAGCAGTACTTC; CDR3aa: CASSRDRSYEQYF
d_gene: TRBD1; abundance: .; v_gene: TRBV28; j_gene: TRBJ2-7; CDR3nt: TGTGCCAGCAGCTATTCCCGACAGGGGGCTTCTAAGTACGAGCAGTACTTC; CDR3aa: CASSYSRQGASKYEQYF
d_gene: .; abundance: .; v_gene: TRBV2; j_gene: TRBJ1-1; CDR3nt: TGTGCCAGCAAGTACTTAGGAGTTTTGAACACTGAAGCTTTCTTT; CDR3aa: CASKYLGVLNTEAFF
d_gene: TRBD2; abundance: .; v_gene: TRBV4-2; j_gene: TRBJ2-3; CDR3nt: TGTGCCAGCAGCCGGACAGGGACTAGCGGGGGTCTATATAGCACAGATACGCAGTATTTT; CDR3aa: CASSRTGTSGGLYSTDTQYF
d_gene: .; abundance: few; v_gene: TRBV28; j_gene: TRBJ1-2; CDR3nt: TGTGCCAGCCGGACGGGAAACTATGGCTACACCTTC; CDR3aa: CASRTGNYGYTF
d_gene: .; abundance: once; v_gene: TRBV9; j_gene: TRBJ1-2; CDR3nt: TGTGCCAGCAGCGTAGAGTGGGGAGAAGGTGGCTACACCTTC; CDR3aa: CASSVEWGEGGYTF
d_gene: TRBD1; abundance: .; v_gene: TRBV7-9; j_gene: TRBJ1-1; CDR3nt: TGTGCCAGCAGCTTCCCCGGTGGAGGGGGCGCAGGGAACACTGAAGCTTTCTTT; CDR3aa: CASSFPGGGGAGNTEAFF
d_gene: .; abundance: .; v_gene: TRBV6-1; j_gene: TRBJ1-5; CDR3nt: TGTGCCAGCAGTGAAGCAATCTCAGTAAATCAGCCCCAGCATTTT; CDR3aa: CASSEAISVNQPQHF
d_gene: .; abundance: once; v_gene: TRBV3-1/TRBV3-2; j_gene: TRBJ1-6; CDR3nt: TGTGCCAGCAGCCCCACCCCAGCAGGGCGGCGATCACCCCTCCACTTT; CDR3aa: CASSPTPAGRRSPLHF
d_gene: .; abundance: .; v_gene: TRBV5-4; j_gene: TRBJ2-1; CDR3nt: TGTGCCAGCAGCCCACCGGTTCGCTCCTACAATGAGCAGTTCTTC; CDR3aa: CASSPPVRSYNEQFF
d_gene: TRBD1; abundance: few; v_gene: TRBV10-3; j_gene: TRBJ1-1; CDR3nt: TGTGCCACCAGGAACACAGGGGGCGGCACTGAAGCTTTCTTT; CDR3aa: CATRNTGGGTEAFF
d_gene: .; abundance: .; v_gene: TRBV7-9; j_gene: TRBJ1-2; CDR3nt: TGTGCCAGCAGCCCTGCCCCACAGTTGGGTGGCTACACCTTC; CDR3aa: CASSPAPQLGGYTF
d_gene: TRBD1; abundance: .; v_gene: TRBV6-4; j_gene: TRBJ1-6; CDR3nt: TGTGCCAGCAGTGACCCTAAGGACAGGAGCTCCTATAATTCACCCCTCCACTTT; CDR3aa: CASSDPKDRSSYNSPLHF
d_gene: .; abundance: .; v_gene: TRBV28; j_gene: TRBJ1-5; CDR3nt: TGTGCCAGCAACATGGGGGGTTTAGGAAATCAGCCCCAGCATTTT; CDR3aa: CASNMGGLGNQPQHF
d_gene: .; abundance: .; v_gene: TRBV9; j_gene: TRBJ1-2; CDR3nt: TGTGCCAGCAGCGTAGCACGGAACTATGGCTACACCTTC; CDR3aa: CASSVARNYGYTF
d_gene: .; abundance: .; v_gene: TRBV5-5; j_gene: TRBJ1-4; CDR3nt: TGTGCCAGCAGCTTGGATGCGGGGGCGGAGGTTTGGGAAAAACTGTTTTTT; CDR3aa: CASSLDAGAEVWEKLFF
d_gene: TRBD1; abundance: .; v_gene: TRBV19; j_gene: TRBJ1-2; CDR3nt: TGTGCCAGTGCCACAGGGGACTATGGCTACACCTTC; CDR3aa: CASATGDYGYTF
d_gene: TRBD2; abundance: .; v_gene: TRBV9; j_gene: TRBJ2-1; CDR3nt: TGTGCCAGCAGCCCGAACACGGGACTAGCCTACAATGAGCAGTTCTTC; CDR3aa: CASSPNTGLAYNEQFF
d_gene: TRBD1; abundance: few; v_gene: TRBV5-4; j_gene: TRBJ1-2; CDR3nt: TGTGCCAGCAGCTTAGGACAGGTCTATGGCTACACCTTC; CDR3aa: CASSLGQVYGYTF
d_gene: .; abundance: .; v_gene: TRBV7-2; j_gene: TRBJ2-1; CDR3nt: TGTGCCAGCAGCATAACTCTCAATGAGCAGTTCTTC; CDR3aa: CASSITLNEQFF
d_gene: .; abundance: .; v_gene: TRBV7-2; j_gene: TRBJ1-3; CDR3nt: TGTGCCAGCAGAGACTCGGGGGGGAACACCATATATTTT; CDR3aa: CASRDSGGNTIYF
d_gene: TRBD1; abundance: .; v_gene: TRBV6-5; j_gene: TRBJ1-2; CDR3nt: TGTGCCAGCAGTCCTCACGAACAGGGGGCGGACGGCTACACCTTC; CDR3aa: CASSPHEQGADGYTF
d_gene: .; abundance: .; v_gene: TRBV11-2; j_gene: TRBJ2-7; CDR3nt: TGTGCCAGCAGCTTAGTCGTCGGGGTGAGCTCCTACGAGCAGTACTTC; CDR3aa: CASSLVVGVSSYEQYF
d_gene: TRBD1; abundance: few; v_gene: TRBV7-2; j_gene: TRBJ2-5; CDR3nt: TGTGCCAGCAGCTTGGGACAGGGGGGAAAGACCCAGTACTTC; CDR3aa: CASSLGQGGKTQYF
d_gene: .; abundance: .; v_gene: TRBV5-1; j_gene: TRBJ1-1; CDR3nt: TGCGCCAGCAGCGCCTTTGGAGAGAACACTGAAGCTTTCTTT; CDR3aa: CASSAFGENTEAFF
d_gene: TRBD1; abundance: .; v_gene: TRBV5-8; j_gene: TRBJ1-5; CDR3nt: TGTGCCAGCAGCTTGGAAGGGGGCAGAAATCAGCCCCAGCATTTT; CDR3aa: CASSLEGGRNQPQHF
d_gene: .; abundance: once; v_gene: TRBV4-3; j_gene: TRBJ2-7; CDR3nt: TGCGCCAGCAGCCAAGATTTCCACAGCTCCTACGAGCAGTACTTC; CDR3aa: CASSQDFHSSYEQYF
d_gene: TRBD2; abundance: .; v_gene: TRBV5-1; j_gene: TRBJ2-2; CDR3nt: TGCGCCAGCAGCTCCGGGACTAGCGGGCGATCCTCCGGGGAGCTGTTTTTT; CDR3aa: CASSSGTSGRSSGELFF
d_gene: .; abundance: .; v_gene: TRBV7-9; j_gene: TRBJ2-7; CDR3nt: TGTGCCAGCAGCTCCCCCACAGGGAGCTCCTACGAGCAGTACTTC; CDR3aa: CASSSPTGSSYEQYF
d_gene: .; abundance: .; v_gene: TRBV4-3; j_gene: TRBJ1-6; CDR3nt: TGCGCCAGCAGTCAAGAGCAGGCTAATAATTCACCCCTCCACTTT; CDR3aa: CASSQEQANNSPLHF
d_gene: .; abundance: .; v_gene: TRBV2; j_gene: TRBJ1-2; CDR3nt: TGTGCCAGCAGTGAAGGACAGATGACAAACGGCTACACCTTC; CDR3aa: CASSEGQMTNGYTF
d_gene: .; abundance: .; v_gene: TRBV3-1/TRBV3-2; j_gene: TRBJ1-1; CDR3nt: TGTGCCAGCAGCCACGGTTCGGGGGTGAACACTGAAGCTTTCTTT; CDR3aa: CASSHGSGVNTEAFF
d_gene: TRBD1; abundance: .; v_gene: TRBV24-1; j_gene: TRBJ1-5; CDR3nt: TGTGCCACCAGTGACCCCAGGACAGGAAATCAGCCCCAGCATTTT; CDR3aa: CATSDPRTGNQPQHF
d_gene: TRBD2; abundance: .; v_gene: TRBV3-1/TRBV3-2; j_gene: TRBJ2-2; CDR3nt: TGTGCCAGCAGCCCCCAGCGGGGGGTGCGAAACACCGGGGAGCTGTTTTTT; CDR3aa: CASSPQRGVRNTGELFF
d_gene: .; abundance: .; v_gene: TRBV7-5; j_gene: TRBJ1-1; CDR3nt: TGTGCCAGAAGCTTAGCAGGGCACACTGAAGCTTTCTTT; CDR3aa: CARSLAGHTEAFF